This T cell receptor beta chain came from a study of T cells in Graves' hyperthyroidism and ophthalmopathy (dated by TCRdb to the late 2010s). Background for the entire study: Peripheral blood samples were taken at initial diagnosis, before any treatment was given. The 100 discovery patients were randomly split 7:3 into training and test sets. Following sampling, methimazole starting at 30 mg daily was given to hyperthyroidism patients, and high-dose intravenous methylprednisolone was given to ophthalmopathy patients. A discovery cohort of roughly 96 patients, approximately 44 with Graves' ophthalmopathy and more than 55 with stable Graves' hyperthyroidism, was used to find distinguishing TCR V-J signatures. The paper reports TCR Vbeta CDR3 sequencing of more than 120 peripheral blood samples: approximately 41 ophthalmopathy, approximately 74 hyperthyroidism and about 17 progressor patients. Prospective prediction of ophthalmopathy was tested in an independent validation cohort consisting of 18 to 20 hyperthyroidism patients and some 17 patients who later progressed to ophthalmopathy. The study also compared thyroid tissue and blood T-cell repertoires from over 5 Graves' hyperthyroidism patients. Beyond this particular receptor, the publication reports: Blood samples also contained most of the expanded thyroid clonotypes (frequency above 0.001), which suggests that blood repertoires may reflect thyroid immune responses. A model built on a 13 V-J signature distinguished ophthalmopathy from stable hyperthyroidism, reaching about 88% sensitivity and about 81% specificity in cross-validation and 80%/75% in testing. No statistical method was used to fix the sample size in advance, and group allocation was not hidden from the investigators. In validation, the model predicted progression to ophthalmopathy a median of around six months before onset, with about 67% sensitivity and roughly 79% specificity.

Graves' hyperthyroidism was defined as stable when no progression to ophthalmopathy occurred over 18 months of follow-up. Hyperthyroidism patients were newly diagnosed, had a disease duration of under 2 months, and were aged 18 to 65 years. Patients with uncontrolled infections, other autoimmune diseases, pregnancy or lactation were excluded. Diagnoses were established on the basis of clinical symptoms, serum thyroxine and TRAb, thyroid ultrasound, and orbital computed tomography. PBMCs were isolated from approximately 10 ml of fresh peripheral blood by Ficoll-Paque density gradient centrifugation. Total RNA was extracted with Trizol reagent, and quality was checked on an Agilent 2100 Bioanalyzer. The CDR3 measures 12 amino acids from cysteine to phenylalanine. Of the read, only the CDR3 DNA is kept; its 36 bases are in frame from base 1. Trimming removed 3 bases from V and 7 bases from J, leaving 9 bases between the germline ends. CDR1 and CDR2 (SNHLY, FYNNEI) derive from the germline V gene.

The TCR beta CDR3 regions were amplified from RNA transcripts. The first round of RT-PCR for the TCR CDR3 was performed with the HTBI primer set and the Qiagen OneStep RT-PCR kit. The libraries were constructed in a second round of multiplex PCR and then size-selected and purified. The libraries were sequenced on an Illumina HiSeq2000 using paired-end 100 bp reads. Regarding the original processing steps: SOAPnuke was used to process the raw data, removing reads that contained adapters or uncalled bases, had a mean Phred below 15, or lacked an exact match to the constant primer or identifier. COPE v1.2.5 was used to merge high-quality paired reads, and clonotypes were defined as unique nucleotide sequences. MiTCR v1.1 was used to align clonotypes to the IMGT TRBV, TRBD and TRBJ reference segments. Only V-J combinations with frequency above 0.0001, covering 99.2% of repertoires, were analysed. The TCS score was defined as F50 (clonal expansion) divided by E x V (chaos), with BLOSUM62-based TCRdist calculated between CDR3 peptides within each V-J. Welch's t-statistics and random forest reduced several hundred V-J features to under 15, which were used in a naive Bayes classifier (R e1071). TCRdb took the public reads, trimmed them with fastp at Q25, ran MiXCR for clone calling and kept in-frame beta chains. Every entry covers one CDR3 protein and lists the most common genes and DNA from its rows. It is TCRdb's table, rather than the study itself, that gives the V and J calls and clone size. The sample includes more than 500,000 distinct CDR3 sequences, with around 15% observed a single time. The leading ten clones occupy approximately 3.8% of the sample.

This clonotype appeared many times. This clone's antigen is unknown. No clone much larger than this one lies a single base away; base qualities are absent. This receptor was identified in a woman in her 30s with Graves' hyperthyroidism. Input material: blood. Here the chain combines TRBV2 and TRBJ1-2; the D gene is unclear. The sequenced DNA is TGTGCCAGCAGTGATTGGGGTCCTGGCTACACCTTC. This sequence encodes CASSDWGPGYTF.